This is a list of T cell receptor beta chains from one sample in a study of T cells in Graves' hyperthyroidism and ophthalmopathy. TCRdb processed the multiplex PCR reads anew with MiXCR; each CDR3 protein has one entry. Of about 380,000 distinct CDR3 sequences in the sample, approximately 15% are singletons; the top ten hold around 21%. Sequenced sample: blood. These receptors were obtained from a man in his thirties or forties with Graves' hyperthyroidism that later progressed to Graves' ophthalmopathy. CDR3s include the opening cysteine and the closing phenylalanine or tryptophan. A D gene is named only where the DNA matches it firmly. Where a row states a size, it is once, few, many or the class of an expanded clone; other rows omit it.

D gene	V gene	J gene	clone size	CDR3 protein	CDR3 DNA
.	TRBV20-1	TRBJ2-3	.	CSATAGETSFTDAQYF	TGCAGTGCAACCGCCGGGGAGACCTCCTTCACAGATGCGCAGTATTTT
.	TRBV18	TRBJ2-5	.	CASSGGLQETQYF	TGTGCCAGCTCAGGTGGGCTCCAAGAGACCCAGTACTTC
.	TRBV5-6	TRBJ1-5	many	CASSLGGGWGNQPQHF	TGTGCCAGCAGCTTGGGTGGAGGCTGGGGCAATCAGCCCCAGCATTTT
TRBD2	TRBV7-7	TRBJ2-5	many	CASSLFTSGAQETQYF	TGTGCTAGCAGCTTATTTACTAGCGGAGCGCAAGAGACCCAGTACTTC
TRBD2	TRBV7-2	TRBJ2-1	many	CASRSPSGGFYNEQFF	TGTGCCAGCAGATCCCCTAGCGGGGGGTTCTACAATGAGCAGTTCTTC
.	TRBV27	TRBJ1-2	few	CASMHPTNYGYTF	TGTGCCAGCATGCACCCTACTAACTATGGCTACACCTTC
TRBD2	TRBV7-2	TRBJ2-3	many	CASSLELRGGRADTQYF	TGTGCCAGCAGCTTAGAGCTGCGGGGGGGCAGGGCAGATACGCAGTATTTT
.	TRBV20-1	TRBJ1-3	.	CSARFPLGRCTIYF	TGCAGTGCTAGATTCCCGTTAGGTCGTTGCACCATATATTTT
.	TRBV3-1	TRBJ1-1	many	CASSLQGPSMGTEAFF	TGTGCCAGCAGCCTCCAGGGACCGTCGATGGGCACTGAAGCTTTCTTT
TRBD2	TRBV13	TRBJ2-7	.	CASRSRGGLGSPYEQYF	TGTGCCAGCAGGTCCCGGGGGGGCCTAGGGAGCCCATACGAGCAGTACTTC
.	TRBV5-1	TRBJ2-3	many	CASSLGQAGSDTQYF	TGCGCCAGCAGCTTGGGACAAGCAGGGTCGGATACGCAGTATTTT
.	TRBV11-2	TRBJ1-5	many	CASSLGENSNQPQHF	TGTGCCAGCAGCTTAGGAGAAAATAGCAATCAGCCCCAGCATTTT
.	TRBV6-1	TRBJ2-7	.	CASSRARTLYEQYF	TGTGCCAGCAGTAGGGCTCGGACTCTCTACGAGCAGTACTTC
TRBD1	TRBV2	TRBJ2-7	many	CASSEAYGQAVYEQYF	TGTGCCAGCAGTGAAGCATATGGACAGGCGGTTTACGAGCAGTACTTC
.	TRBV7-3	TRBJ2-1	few	CASSFFGGAGNEQFF	TGTGCCAGCAGCTTTTTTGGGGGGGCGGGCAATGAGCAGTTCTTC
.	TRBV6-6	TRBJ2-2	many	CASSYERFPNTGELFF	TGTGCCAGCAGTTACGAGAGGTTTCCGAACACCGGGGAGCTGTTTTTT
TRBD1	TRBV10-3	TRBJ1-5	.	CAISESPGQGMSNQPQHF	TGTGCCATCAGTGAGTCCCCGGGACAGGGTATGAGCAATCAGCCCCAGCATTTT
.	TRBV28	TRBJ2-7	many	CASLKGRVSYEQYF	TGTGCCAGCCTTAAGGGCCGCGTTAGCTACGAGCAGTACTTC
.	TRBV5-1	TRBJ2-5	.	CASSLVAREAETQYF	TGCGCCAGCAGCTTGGTGGCCAGGGAGGCAGAGACCCAGTACTTC
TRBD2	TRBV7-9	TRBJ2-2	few	CASSLRTSPGELFF	TGTGCCAGCAGCCTCCGGACTAGCCCCGGGGAGCTGTTTTTT
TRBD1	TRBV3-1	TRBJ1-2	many	CASSHINRGGGYTF	TGTGCCAGCAGCCACATCAACAGGGGGGGAGGCTACACCTTC
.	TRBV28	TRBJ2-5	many	CASSLFRGGYETQYF	TGTGCCAGCAGTTTATTCAGGGGGGGGTACGAGACCCAGTACTTC
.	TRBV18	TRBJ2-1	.	CASSRPISYNEQFF	TGTGCCAGCTCACGGCCGATCTCCTACAATGAGCAGTTCTTC
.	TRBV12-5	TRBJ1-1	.	CASGLVLRNTEAFF	TGTGCTAGTGGTTTGGTACTGAGGAACACTGAAGCTTTCTTT
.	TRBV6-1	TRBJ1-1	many	CASTSYTEAFF	TGTGCCAGCACCTCATACACTGAAGCTTTCTTT
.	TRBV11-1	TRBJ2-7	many	CASSSQGPYEQYF	TGTGCCAGCTCCTCACAGGGCCCCTACGAGCAGTACTTC
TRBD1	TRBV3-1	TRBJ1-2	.	CASSQWDRLFYGYTF	TGTGCCAGCAGCCAATGGGACAGACTGTTCTATGGCTACACCTTC
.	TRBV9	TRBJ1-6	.	CASSVGASPLHF	TGTGCCAGCAGCGTAGGAGCATCACCCCTCCACTTT
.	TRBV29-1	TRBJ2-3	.	CSVDLGLGTDTQYF	TGCAGCGTTGACTTGGGGCTTGGCACAGATACGCAGTATTTT
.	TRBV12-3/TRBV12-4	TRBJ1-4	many	CASQRGLFEKLFF	TGTGCCAGTCAGAGGGGTTTATTTGAAAAACTGTTTTTT
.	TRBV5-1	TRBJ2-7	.	CASSLVRVGYGSYEQYF	TGCGCCAGCAGCTTGGTCCGCGTCGGGTACGGCTCCTACGAGCAGTACTTC
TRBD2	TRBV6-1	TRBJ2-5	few	CASRVSGALPGTQYF	TGTGCCAGCAGGGTTAGCGGGGCCCTCCCTGGGACCCAGTACTTC
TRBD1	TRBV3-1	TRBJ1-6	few	CASRRQGGNSPLHF	TGTGCCAGCAGAAGACAGGGGGGGAATTCACCCCTCCACTTT
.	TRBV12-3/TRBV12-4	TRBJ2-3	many	CASSLGRNRMAPDTQYF	TGTGCCAGCAGTTTAGGCCGAAACAGGATGGCCCCAGATACGCAGTATTTT
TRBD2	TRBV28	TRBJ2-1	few	CASRGTSGGDEQFF	TGTGCCAGCAGGGGGACTAGCGGGGGGGATGAGCAGTTCTTC
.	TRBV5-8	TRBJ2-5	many	CASSKDGQETQYF	TGTGCCAGCAGCAAGGACGGCCAAGAGACCCAGTACTTC
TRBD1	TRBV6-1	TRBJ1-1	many	CASRRTGGKEAFF	TGTGCCAGCAGGAGGACAGGGGGCAAGGAAGCTTTCTTT
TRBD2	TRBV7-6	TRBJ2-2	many	CASKNRLAGNTGELFF	TGTGCCAGCAAAAACCGACTAGCTGGGAACACCGGGGAGCTGTTTTTT
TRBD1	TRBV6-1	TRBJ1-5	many	CASSDQDRGYFGNQPQHF	TGTGCCAGCAGTGATCAGGACAGGGGGTACTTTGGCAATCAGCCCCAGCATTTT
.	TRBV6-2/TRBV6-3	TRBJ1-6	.	CASRMGLAGSPLHF	TGTGCCAGCAGAATGGGACTGGCAGGTTCACCCCTCCACTTT
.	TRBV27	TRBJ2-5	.	CASSPRTRVETQYF	TGTGCCAGCAGTCCCCGGACACGGGTGGAGACCCAGTACTTC
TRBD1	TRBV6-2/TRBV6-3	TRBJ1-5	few	CASHEQGTLQPQHF	TGTGCCAGTCACGAACAGGGGACCCTGCAGCCCCAGCATTTT
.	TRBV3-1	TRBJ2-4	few	CASSLDSNIQYF	TGTGCCAGCAGCCTCGACTCAAACATTCAGTACTTC
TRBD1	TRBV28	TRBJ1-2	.	CASFRQGASYGYTF	TGTGCCAGTTTTCGACAGGGGGCTAGCTATGGCTACACCTTC
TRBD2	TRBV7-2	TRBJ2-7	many	CASSYSGGQSYEQYF	TGTGCCAGCAGCTATAGCGGGGGCCAATCCTACGAGCAGTACTTC
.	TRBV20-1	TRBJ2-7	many	CSARIQGSSYEQYF	TGCAGTGCTAGGATTCAGGGAAGCTCCTACGAGCAGTACTTC
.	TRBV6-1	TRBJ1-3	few	CASSELRDYRNTIYF	TGTGCCAGCAGTGAACTTAGGGACTACCGAAACACCATATATTTT
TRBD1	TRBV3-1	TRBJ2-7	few	CASSQENRGHEQYF	TGTGCCAGCAGCCAAGAGAACAGGGGCCACGAGCAGTACTTC
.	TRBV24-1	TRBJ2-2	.	CATSGWDLNTGELFF	TGTGCCACCAGTGGATGGGATTTGAACACCGGGGAGCTGTTTTTT